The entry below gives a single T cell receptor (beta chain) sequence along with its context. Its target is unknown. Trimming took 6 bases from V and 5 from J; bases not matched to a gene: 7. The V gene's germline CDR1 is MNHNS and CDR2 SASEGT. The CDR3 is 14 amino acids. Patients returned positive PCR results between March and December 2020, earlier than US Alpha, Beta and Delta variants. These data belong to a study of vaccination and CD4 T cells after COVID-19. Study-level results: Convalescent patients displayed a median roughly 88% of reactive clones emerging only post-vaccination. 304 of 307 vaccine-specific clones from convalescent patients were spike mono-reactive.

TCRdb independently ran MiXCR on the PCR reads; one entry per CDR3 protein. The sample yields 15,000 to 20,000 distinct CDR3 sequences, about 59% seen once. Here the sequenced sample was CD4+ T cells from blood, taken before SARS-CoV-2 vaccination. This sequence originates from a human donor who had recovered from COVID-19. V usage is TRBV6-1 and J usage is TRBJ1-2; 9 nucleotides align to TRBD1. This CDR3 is CASREPDRGYGYTF. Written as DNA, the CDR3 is TGTGCCAGCAGAGAACCCGACAGGGGGTATGGCTACACCTTC.